The 6 T cell receptor beta chains below were found in one sample sequenced in a study of blood T cell repertoires in COVID-19. TCRdb's table, derived via immunoSEQ multiplex PCR, lists solely in-frame clones and lacks some. This table has about 230,000 clones, 75% to 90% appearing once. The sample consisted of peripheral blood. The receptors derive from a man aged 30-40 years with COVID-19, enrolled during active disease.

The rearrangement uses TRBV6-4 and TRBJ2-1; TRBD2 aligns across 10 bases. The CDR3 has 14 residues. Trimming cost V 4 bases and J 8 bases; bases outside gene matches: 5. The germline V gene has CDR1 MRHNA and CDR2 SNTAGT. The CDR3 sequence: CASSVERGGHEQFF. DNA for the CDR3: TGTGCCAGCAGTGTCGAGCGGGGGGGCCATGAGCAGTTCTTC.

The rearrangement uses TRBV5-6 and TRBJ1-3; D gene ambiguous. V was clipped by 3 bases and J by 0 bases, with 22 bases between them. The CDR3 sequence is 19 residues long. CDR1 and CDR2 from the germline V gene are SGHDT and YYEEEE. CDR3 in DNA: TGTGCCAGCAGCTCCCTTGGGTTGGCGGAGGGCCCCTCTGGAAACACCATATATTTT. Translated: CASSSLGLAEGPSGNTIYF.

The rearrangement uses TRBV10-3 and TRBJ2-3; 7 positions match TRBD1. The CDR3 contains 17 residues. V shed 11 bases, J shed 0 bases, and the junction held 17 bases outside the gene matches. Germline V gene sequence: CDR1 ENHRY, CDR2 SYGVKD. The CDR3 sequence is CAPKATGDPRSTDTQYF. CDR3 nucleotide sequence: TGTGCCCCAAAAGCAACAGGGGACCCTCGAAGCACAGATACGCAGTATTTT.

This chain joins TRBV5-4 and TRBJ2-1, with 8 bases lining up with TRBD1. V was clipped by 8 bases and J by 8 bases; unmatched bases: 9. This CDR3 has 13 amino acids. Looked up from germline, CDR1 is SGHNT and CDR2 is YYREEE (reference sequence). The CDR3 protein is CASHRDRRDEQFF. CDR3 coding DNA: TGTGCCAGTCACCGGGACAGGCGGGATGAGCAGTTCTTC.

This chain connects TRBV29-1 to TRBJ1-5; D remains unclear. Trimming pared 4 bases from V and 7 bases from J, leaving 14 bases between. The CDR3 length is 13 residues. CDR1 is SQVTM and CDR2 is ANQGSEA in the germline V gene. The CDR3 reads CSVVPGIGQPQHF. The CDR3 region has the DNA TGCAGCGTTGTTCCCGGTATCGGGCAGCCCCAGCATTTT.

V gene TRBV28 combines with J gene TRBJ1-2; 10 positions agree with TRBD1. The CDR3 runs to 15 residues. The V segment lost 4 bases and the J segment 8 bases; nucleotides outside the gene matches: 10. Germline CDR1 MDHEN, CDR2 SYDVKM. The CDR3 loop is CASSSLGTGDRGYTF. CDR3 sequence (DNA): TGTGCCAGCAGTTCTCTCGGGACAGGGGATCGGGGCTACACCTTC.